The 4 T cell receptor beta chains below all came from one sample that was sequenced in a study of response to subunit inactivated influenza vaccine. Using its own MiXCR run on the RT-PCR reads, TCRdb lists one record per CDR3 protein. The sample consists of about 570,000 distinct CDR3 sequences, approximately 12% of them appearing once. The starting material was PBMCs from blood, obtained on the day of vaccination. The source of these receptors is a man aged 45-65 years who received an inactivated influenza vaccine.

The CDR3 sequence is CASSPHWAGNTEAFF. CDR3 nucleotides: TGTGCCAGCAGCCCACACTGGGCGGGGAACACTGAAGCTTTCTTT. J is TRBJ1-1 and V is TRBV14; no firm D call. This CDR3 comprises 15 residues. The germline V gene has CDR1 SGHDN and CDR2 FVKESK. The V gene lost 4 bases and the J gene lost 1 base, with 13 bases spanning the gap.

This clonotype has only a few counts. The rearrangement uses TRBV25-1 and TRBJ2-1, with TRBD1 as a possible D gene (7 bases). The CDR3 is 15 residues long. V was pared by 6 bases and J by 5 bases, with 17 bases between. Germline assignment: CDR1 MGHDK and CDR2 SYGVNS. In nucleotides, the CDR3 is TGTGCCAGCAGGGGAGCAGGGGGGCCAAACAATGAGCAGTTCTTC. Its protein product is CASRGAGGPNNEQFF.

The rearrangement links TRBV5-1 to TRBJ1-5, with D possibly TRBD1 on 5 matching bases. This CDR3 has 15 residues. The V and J ends lost 0 bases and 4 bases respectively, with 11 bases between them. Germline V CDR1 and CDR2: SGHRS, YFSETQ. The CDR3 coding sequence is TGCGCCAGCAGCTTGGGGCTGACAGCGAATCAGCCCCAGCATTTT. Amino acid sequence: CASSLGLTANQPQHF.

The chain has TRBV5-1 and TRBJ2-1, with a tentative D call TRBD1 (6 bases). Looked up from germline, CDR1 is SGHRS and CDR2 is YFSETQ. V dropped 6 bases and J dropped 5 bases, with 18 bases sitting between them. The CDR3 has 15 amino acids. CDR3 in amino acids: CASTARGHANNEQFF. CDR3 nucleotide sequence: TGCGCCAGCACCGCCCGGGGACACGCTAACAATGAGCAGTTCTTC.